This T cell receptor (beta chain) was identified in a study of control samples from healthy donors and cancer patients. Clones were read by immunoSEQ multiplex PCR, and TCRdb kept only the in-frame ones, dropping some. The sample includes around 70,000 clones, about 95% of them seen just once. The V end was cut by 0 bases, the J end by 3 bases, with 8 bases between. CDR3 length equals 15 residues. Germline CDR1 reads SGHAT; CDR2 reads FQNNGV. Sequenced: blood. This receptor was obtained from a woman aged 25 to 39 in good health. The V gene is TRBV11-2, the J gene TRBJ2-2, with a tentative D call TRBD2 (5 bases). The CDR3 nucleotides are TGTGCCAGCAGCTTAGACGGACTGTACACCGGGGAGCTGTTTTTT. It yields the protein CASSLDGLYTGELFF.